These 29 T cell receptor beta chains were sequenced from one sample in a study of beta chain features in type 1 diabetes. The investigators reverse transcribed all of the isolated RNA, so they sequenced expressed TCRB transcripts. Clones were sequenced by immunoSEQ multiplex PCR, and TCRdb holds only the in-frame ones, with some missing. Of some 500,000 clones listed, approximately 10% are singletons. Sequencing used naive CD4+ T cells from blood. The receptors shown here come from a young woman in good health.

This chain uses TRBV2 with TRBJ1-2, with D uncertain. V dropped 2 bases and J dropped 4 bases, with 11 bases sitting between them. CDR3 length: 14 amino acids. Germline assignment: CDR1 SNHLY and CDR2 FYNNEI. The CDR3 is CASSETGAIYGYTF. The CDR3 DNA reads TGTGCCAGCAGTGAAACGGGAGCAATCTATGGCTACACCTTC.

This clone was seen a few times. This sequence joins TRBV20-1 and TRBJ2-1; no firm D call. Germline V CDR1 and CDR2: DFQATT, SNEGSKA (reference sequence). The CDR3 covers 11 residues. The ends were cut back, 6 bases at V and 6 bases at J, with 9 bases in the middle. This CDR3 reads CSASTRNEQFF. For the CDR3, the DNA is TGCAGTGCGTCCACTCGCAATGAGCAGTTCTTC.

This clone showed up just a few times. The J gene is TRBJ2-7, the V gene TRBV7-3; the D is unclear. The CDR3 has 13 residues. With 3 bases removed from V and 3 bases from J, the gap between germline ends came to 9 bases. In germline, CDR1 is SGHTA, CDR2 FQGTGA. The CDR3 loop is CASSLTPSYEQYF. In DNA form, the CDR3 reads TGTGCCAGCAGCTTGACCCCGAGCTACGAGCAGTACTTC.

The chain joins TRBV15 to TRBJ2-1; tentatively, D is TRBD1 (7 bases). V was pared by 0 bases and J by 4 bases, with 13 bases between. The CDR3 contains 16 residues. CDR1 LNHNV and CDR2 YYDKDF come from the germline V gene (reference sequence). In nucleotides, the CDR3 is TGTGCCACCAGCAGAGATAGGAGGGGACAGTACAATGAGCAGTTCTTC. Protein sequence: CATSRDRRGQYNEQFF.

This sequence joins TRBV29-1 and TRBJ2-2; 8 bases are shared with TRBD1. V lost 2 bases, J lost 4 bases, and 12 bases stayed unmatched. The CDR3 consists of 17 residues. CDR1 and CDR2 (germline): SQVTM, ANQGSEA. The CDR3 bases are TGCAGCGTTGAAACTCTCTCTGCCAGGGGGCCCACCGGGGAGCTGTTTTTT. This codes for CSVETLSARGPTGELFF.

This clone was observed a few times. The chain has TRBV4-3 and TRBJ1-3, with unresolved D. Germline V CDR1 and CDR2: LGHNA, YSLEER. The V and J ends lost 0 bases and 0 bases respectively, with 12 bases between them. The CDR3 consists of 17 residues. CDR3 DNA sequence: TGCGCCAGCAGCCAAGAAGAGAGCCGGAACTCTGGAAACACCATATATTTT. It translates to CASSQEESRNSGNTIYF.

This clone turned up a few times. CDR3 in amino acids: CASSRTSGRSYNEQFF. In nucleotides, the CDR3 is TGTGCCAGCAGCCGCACTAGCGGGAGGTCTTACAATGAGCAGTTCTTC. The V call is TRBV9, the J call TRBJ2-1; 12 bases are shared with TRBD2. The CDR3 totals 16 residues. Trimming cost V 4 bases and J 4 bases; bases outside gene matches: 6. Germline assignment: CDR1 SGDLS and CDR2 YYNGEE.

Only a few counts were recorded for this clone. The chain links TRBV29-1 to TRBJ2-3; 8 nucleotides align to TRBD1. Unmatched junction bases numbered 8, after V lost 4 bases and J lost 2 bases. In germline, CDR1 is SQVTM, CDR2 ANQGSEA. This CDR3 is 15 amino acids long. The CDR3 sequence: CSVVRDRPPTDTQYF. DNA for the CDR3: TGCAGCGTTGTTAGGGACAGGCCACCCACAGATACGCAGTATTTT.

This chain connects TRBV7-2 to TRBJ2-2, with 7 nucleotides matching TRBD1. Germline V gene sequence: CDR1 SGHTA, CDR2 FQGNSA. The CDR3 consists of 16 residues. Trimming cost V 3 bases and J 0 bases; bases outside gene matches: 4. CDR3 loop: CASSFTGTANTGELFF. DNA for the CDR3: TGTGCCAGCAGCTTCACCGGGACAGCGAACACCGGGGAGCTGTTTTTT.

The rearrangement uses TRBV9 and TRBJ2-1; unclear D gene. Between the trimmed V and J ends, which lost 0 bases and 2 bases, there was a span of 6 bases. Germline CDR1 and CDR2: SGDLS and YYNGEE. The CDR3 spans 14 residues. Written as DNA, the CDR3 is TGTGCCAGCAGCGTAGTTGCGGCCTACAATGAGCAGTTCTTC. Translating gives CASSVVAAYNEQFF.

The V and J genes are TRBV5-1 and TRBJ2-7; no clear D. The CDR3 has 13 residues. Trimming took 3 bases from V and 3 from J, leaving 10 bases between them. CDR1 is SGHRS and CDR2 is YFSETQ in the germline V gene. CDR3 amino acids: CASSSGSDYEQYV. DNA for the CDR3: TGCGCCAGCAGCTCCGGATCTGACTACGAGCAGTACGTC.

Comments on this clone: Additional DNA sequences in this sample encode the identical CDR3. This rearrangement joins TRBV7-2 to TRBJ2-5; maybe TRBD2 (6 bases). This CDR3 spans 14 amino acids. Trimming removed 2 bases at V and 4 bases at J, with 11 bases between. The germline CDR1 and CDR2 sequences are SGHTA and FQGNSA. For the CDR3, the DNA is TGTGCCAGCAGCTTAAGCGGGCCCGGAGAGACCCAGTACTTC. Translated, it gives CASSLSGPGETQYF.

This clone was recorded a few times. This sequence joins TRBV5-6 and TRBJ1-5, with TRBD1 matching 7 bases. CDR1 and CDR2 from the germline V gene are SGHDT and YYEEEE. V shed 0 bases and J 6 bases; nucleotides not matched to a gene: 6. The CDR3 has 15 amino acids. CDR3 sequence: CASSLAKQGFQPQHF. The CDR3 nucleotides read TGTGCCAGCAGCTTGGCCAAACAGGGGTTTCAGCCCCAGCATTTT.

This clone was detected only a few times. V usage is TRBV18 and J usage is TRBJ2-3; D possibly matches TRBD1 or TRBD2 (5 bases each). The germline V and J ends were trimmed by 3 bases and 4 bases, with 11 bases remaining between them. The CDR3 has 14 residues. Germline values: CDR1 KGHSH, CDR2 LQKENI. The CDR3 nucleotides are TGTGCCAGCTCACCGGGGACCGGATCAGATACGCAGTATTTT. Protein product: CASSPGTGSDTQYF.

This clone was seen more than once but under ten times. Other DNA sequences in the same sample also yield this CDR3. The chain uses TRBV9 and TRBJ1-2; 7 bases are shared with TRBD1. Germline CDR1 is SGDLS and CDR2 is YYNGEE. The CDR3 is 14 amino acids. The V segment lost 2 bases and the J segment 4 bases; nucleotides outside the gene matches: 5. The CDR3 loop is CASSVDRVGYGYTF. CDR3 DNA: TGTGCCAGCAGCGTCGACAGGGTAGGCTATGGCTACACCTTC.

The gene calls are TRBV2 and TRBJ2-7; TRBD1 agrees at 9 bases. Germline V CDR1 and CDR2: SNHLY, FYNNEI. J lost 6 bases, V lost 8 bases, and 11 bases had no gene match. The CDR3 extends over 14 amino acids. CDR3 loop: CASGNRGPSGEQYF. DNA for the CDR3: TGTGCCAGCGGAAACAGGGGGCCGTCCGGCGAGCAGTACTTC.

The CDR3 DNA is TGTGCCTGGAGCTTATTGGGAAACACCGGGGAGCTGTTTTTT. Amino acid sequence: CAWSLLGNTGELFF. V and J are TRBV30 and TRBJ2-2; no reliable D call. The CDR3 consists of 14 residues. The V gene's germline CDR1 is GTSNPN and CDR2 SVGIG (reference sequence). V gave up 3 bases and J gave up 2 bases, with 10 bases separating them.

V gene TRBV6-5 combines with J gene TRBJ1-5, with a weak D call TRBD1 (5 bases). The CDR3 runs 13 residues. V lost 3 bases and J lost 4, with 7 bases in between. Germline values: CDR1 MNHEY, CDR2 SVGAGI. In DNA form, the CDR3 reads TGTGCCAGCAGTTATGCAGGGAATCAGCCCCAGCATTTT. It translates to CASSYAGNQPQHF.

This clone was seen only a few times. The chain uses TRBV4-3 and TRBJ2-7; TRBD1 aligns across 8 bases. Germline loops: CDR1 LGHNA, CDR2 YSLEER. This CDR3 contains 15 residues. V shed 1 base and J 4 bases; nucleotides not matched to a gene: 6. The CDR3 sequence is CASSQARDRLYEQYF. CDR3 nucleotide sequence: TGCGCCAGCAGCCAAGCCCGGGACAGGCTGTACGAGCAGTACTTC.

This clone has a count of ten or more. The chain links TRBV29-1 to TRBJ2-3; D is possibly TRBD2 (5 bases). Germline CDR1 is SQVTM and CDR2 is ANQGSEA. The CDR3 length is 11 residues. V lost 4 bases, J lost 6 bases, and 8 bases lay in between. The CDR3 nucleotides are TGCAGCGTTGCCCCGGGGGATACGCAGTATTTT. Translation gives CSVAPGDTQYF.

This clone was observed a handful of times. The chain has TRBV21-1 and TRBJ2-7; the table's D call, TRBD2, was not checked against the DNA. TRBV21-1 corresponds to a pseudogene. The CDR3 extends over 18 amino acids. This CDR3 is CASSKQTGKEGEPYEQYV. DNA of the CDR3: TGTGCCAGCAGCAAACAAACGGGGAAGGAGGGAGAGCCCTACGAGCAGTACGTC.

The chain carries TRBV5-4 and TRBJ2-7; TRBD2 matches 9 bases. The CDR3 runs to 15 residues. The ends lost 4 bases at V and 2 bases at J; junction bases unmatched: 7. Germline V gene sequence: CDR1 SGHNT, CDR2 YYREEE (reference sequence). For the CDR3, the DNA is TGTGCCAGCAGCACGGGGACTAGCCTTGCCTACGAGCAGTACTTC. Its protein is CASSTGTSLAYEQYF. The full variable domain, completed using reference TRBV5-4 and TRBJ2-7, is ETGVTQSPTHLIKTRGQQVTLRCSSQSGHNTVSWYQQALGQGPQFIFQYYREEENGRGNFPPRFSGLQFPNYSSELNVNALELDDSALYLCASSTGTSLAYEQYFGPGTRLTVT.

This clone showed up just a few times. The chain recombines TRBV29-1 with TRBJ2-2; D perhaps matches TRBD1 (6 bases). The germline CDR1 and CDR2 sequences are SQVTM and ANQGSEA. Trimming removed 6 bases at V and 6 bases at J, with 14 bases between. The CDR3 covers 13 residues. The CDR3 here is CSVLQGKAGELFF. For the CDR3, the DNA is TGCAGCGTACTACAGGGAAAGGCCGGGGAGCTGTTTTTT.

This chain uses TRBV7-3 with TRBJ1-2; 9 positions agree with TRBD1. The CDR3 is made up of 13 amino acids. V lost 4 bases, J lost 5 bases, and 2 bases stayed unmatched. The germline V gene encodes CDR1 SGHTA and CDR2 FQGTGA. This CDR3 is CASSSGQGYGYTF. DNA for the CDR3: TGTGCCAGCAGCTCGGGACAGGGATATGGCTACACCTTC. Full variable domain (rest looked up from reference TRBV7-3 and TRBJ1-2): GAGVSQTPSNKVTEKGKYVELRCDPISGHTALYWYRQSLGQGPEFLIYFQGTGAADDSGLPNDRFFAVRPEGSVSTLKIQRTERGDSAVYLCASSSGQGYGYTFGSGTRLTVV.

Only a few counts were recorded for this clone. This chain connects TRBV11-2 to TRBJ2-3; D is ambiguous. Trimming removed 3 bases from V and 2 bases from J, with 9 bases in between. Germline CDR1 SGHAT, CDR2 FQNNGV. There are 14 residues in the CDR3. CDR3 sequence reads: CASSFLDHTDTQYF. DNA for the CDR3: TGTGCCAGCAGCTTCTTAGACCACACAGATACGCAGTATTTT.

The table lists this clone with a few counts. In DNA form, the CDR3 reads TGCAGCGTTGAAGGGCTTGGCCGGAATGAAAAACTGTTTTTT. This gives the protein CSVEGLGRNEKLFF. The chain has TRBV29-1 and TRBJ1-4; no clear D. The V gene's germline CDR1 is SQVTM and CDR2 ANQGSEA. The CDR3 runs to 14 residues. Between the trimmed V and J ends, which lost 1 base and 5 bases, there was a span of 11 bases.

V is TRBV7-2 and J is TRBJ2-4, with 8 bases lining up with TRBD1. The trim removed 5 bases at V and 1 base at J, leaving 7 bases unmatched. Germline CDR1 is SGHTA and CDR2 is FQGNSA. The CDR3 has 16 residues. Here the CDR3 reads CASSPRQGLAKNIQYF. The CDR3, as DNA: TGTGCCAGCAGCCCGCGACAGGGGCTCGCCAAAAACATTCAGTACTTC.

This clone was counted only a few times. The V gene is TRBV18, the J gene TRBJ1-2, with D uncertain. This CDR3 is 12 amino acids long. Germline lookup yields CDR1 KGHSH and CDR2 LQKENI. V was cut by 5 bases and J by 2 bases, with 6 bases left in between. The CDR3 is CASSEQNYGYTF. The CDR3 DNA sequence: TGTGCCAGCTCAGAGCAGAACTATGGCTACACCTTC.

In its sample, this clone was seen a few times. V gene TRBV7-3 combines with J gene TRBJ2-7; either TRBD1 or TRBD2 may fit D (5 bases each). V shed 6 bases and J shed 9 bases, with 21 bases lying between them. Germline V gene data show CDR1 as SGHTA and CDR2 as FQGTGA. The CDR3 has 14 amino acids. Here the CDR3 reads CASREGTTRGVQYF. CDR3 in DNA: TGTGCCAGCAGAGAGGGGACGACGCGCGGAGTGCAGTACTTC. The full variable domain, rest sourced from reference TRBV7-3 and TRBJ2-7, is GAGVSQTPSNKVTEKGKYVELRCDPISGHTALYWYRQSLGQGPEFLIYFQGTGAADDSGLPNDRFFAVRPEGSVSTLKIQRTERGDSAVYLCASREGTTRGVQYFGPGTRLTVT.